The T cell receptor (beta chain) described here comes from a study of vaccination and CD4 T cells after COVID-19. Looking at the study overall: Every culture used as a control got a CEFX pool, an HIV-1 Nef pool, or no peptide.

The Oncomine TCR Beta short-read assay was applied to DNA of cultured CD4+ T cells. TCRdb re-analysed the PCR reads in MiXCR, keeping a single row per CDR3 protein. Of approximately 17,000 distinct CDR3 sequences listed, 54% are singletons. The CDR3 contains 14 residues. CDR1 DFQATT and CDR2 SNEGSKA come from the germline V gene (reference sequence). V lost 6 bases to trimming and J lost 4 bases; unmatched junction nucleotides: 10. Of note for this clonotype: Its antigen remains unknown.

Specified treatment: approximately 9-day PBMC culture with coronavirus spike peptide pools or control peptides (ViraFEST assay). Alongside 7.5 to 10 IU/ml IL-2 and roughly 10 ug/ml peptide pools, PBMCs were cultured at some 2 million per well. Specimen: CD4+ T cells from blood, cultured in vitro, collected before SARS-CoV-2 vaccination. The V and J genes are TRBV20-1 and TRBJ1-2; the match to TRBD1 covers 8 bases. This clonotype was obtained from a human donor who had recovered from COVID-19. The CDR3 DNA reads as TGCAGTGCCCCCCCAGGGGGCGCGGTCTATGGCTACACCTTC. Translated: CSAPPGGAVYGYTF.